Shown below are 19 T cell receptor beta chains from a single sample sequenced in a study of early T cells in non-severe SARS-CoV-2 infection. TCRdb re-called the 5' RACE reads with MiXCR, one entry per CDR3 protein. The profile covers 70,000 to 85,000 distinct CDR3 sequences, with roughly an eighth appearing a single time and over 2.5% taken by the ten largest. Sample: whole blood. These TCRs come from an adult who was a healthcare worker with PCR-confirmed SARS-CoV-2 infection or an uninfected control (not recorded which).

This clonotype was detected only a few times. The chain has TRBV27 and TRBJ1-6; 9 bases match TRBD1. CDR3 size: 14 residues. With 7 bases clipped from V and 5 bases from J, the junction kept 3 bases outside the gene matches. Germline V gene sequence: CDR1 MNHEY, CDR2 SMNVEV (reference sequence). CDR3 loop: CASNRDRDNSPLHF. The CDR3 nucleotides read TGTGCCAGCAATCGGGACAGGGATAATTCACCCCTCCACTTT.

This clonotype was counted ten times or more. This rearrangement joins TRBV7-2 to TRBJ1-5, with D unresolved. This CDR3 has 13 residues. V was shortened by 2 bases and J by 6 bases, with 8 bases between the two germline ends. Germline V lookup: CDR1 SGHTA, CDR2 FQGNSA. CDR3 in DNA: TGTGCCAGCAGCTTAATGCCCGGTCAGCCCCAGCATTTT. This gives the protein CASSLMPGQPQHF.

This clonotype appeared many times. The V and J genes are TRBV7-2 and TRBJ2-1; either TRBD1 or TRBD2 may supply D (7 bases each). Looked up from germline, CDR1 is SGHTA and CDR2 is FQGNSA. The CDR3 length is 16 residues. V was shortened by 5 bases and J by 2 bases, with 16 bases between the two germline ends. The CDR3 sequence: CASSLQGGPPYNEQFF. The CDR3 DNA follows: TGTGCCAGCAGCCTTCAGGGGGGGCCACCCTACAATGAGCAGTTCTTC.

The sample holds a few counts of this clonotype. The chain has TRBV15 and TRBJ2-7; D remains unclear. The ends were cut back, 0 bases at V and 2 bases at J, with 11 bases in the middle. The CDR3 has 15 residues. Germline CDR1 reads LNHNV; CDR2 reads YYDKDF (reference sequence). This chain's CDR3 is CATSRDLGKPYEQYF. DNA for the CDR3: TGTGCCACCAGCAGAGATCTGGGCAAGCCCTACGAGCAGTACTTC.

V usage is TRBV7-2 and J usage is TRBJ1-1, with D maybe TRBD1 (5 bases). CDR1 SGHTA and CDR2 FQGNSA come from the germline V gene. There are 16 residues in the CDR3. V shed 5 bases and J shed 0 bases, with 16 bases lying between them. The CDR3 bases are TGTGCCAGCAGCGCGCAGAGTGGGGACCTGAACACTGAAGCTTTCTTT. Translating it yields CASSAQSGDLNTEAFF.

This chain uses TRBV14 with TRBJ1-5; 9 nucleotides match TRBD1. Germline CDR1 reads SGHDN; CDR2 reads FVKESK. The junction had 9 bases not matched to a gene; V was cut back by 4 bases and J by 2 bases. This CDR3 has 17 amino acids. CDR3 DNA: TGTGCCAGCAGCCTCCAGACAGGGGGAGTTGGCAATCAGCCCCAGCATTTT. It translates to CASSLQTGGVGNQPQHF.

This clonotype appeared a few times. This chain uses TRBV10-2 with TRBJ2-2; D is undetermined. V shed 8 bases and J shed 8 bases, with 9 bases lying between them. CDR3 length: 11 residues. Germline V lookup: CDR1 WSHSY, CDR2 SAAADI. The CDR3 coding sequence is TGCGCCAGCCAGCTACAGGGGGAGCTGTTTTTT. Translated, it gives CASQLQGELFF.

This clonotype was counted a few times. This chain uses TRBV7-9 with TRBJ1-6, with D unclear. With 7 bases removed from V and 5 bases from J, the gap between germline ends came to 18 bases. Germline V gene sequence: CDR1 SEHNR, CDR2 FQNEAQ (reference sequence). CDR3 length: 16 residues. The CDR3 DNA sequence: TGTGCCAGCACCCTCATCTCCCCCGAGAATAATTCACCCCTCCACTTT. This gives the protein CASTLISPENNSPLHF. Combining the CDR3 with reference TRBV7-9 and TRBJ1-6 gives the whole variable domain DTGVSQNPRHKITKRGQNVTFRCDPISEHNRLYWYRQTLGQGPEFLTYFQNEAQLEKSRLLSDRFSAERPKGSFSTLEIQRTEQGDSAMYLCASTLISPENNSPLHFGNGTRLTVT.

The CDR3: CASSRRETTGELFF. The CDR3 nucleotides read TGTGCCAGCAGCAGGCGGGAGACTACCGGGGAGCTGTTTTTT. V is TRBV9 and J is TRBJ2-2, with TRBD2 identical over 7 bases. Looked up from germline, CDR1 is SGDLS and CDR2 is YYNGEE. The CDR3 sequence is 14 residues long. V lost 4 bases and J lost 5; bases outside the gene matches: 5.

This clonotype occurred a few times. V is TRBV5-4 and J is TRBJ2-1; maybe TRBD2 (6 bases). The germline V gene encodes CDR1 SGHNT and CDR2 YYREEE (reference sequence). With 4 bases removed from V and 3 bases from J, the gap between germline ends came to 11 bases. The CDR3 is 14 amino acids. The CDR3 loop is CASSISGDYNEQFF. CDR3 coding DNA: TGTGCCAGCAGCATTAGCGGAGACTACAATGAGCAGTTCTTC.

This sequence joins TRBV11-2 and TRBJ1-3; D not resolved. Germline CDR1 and CDR2: SGHAT and FQNNGV. V was pared by 0 bases and J by 6 bases, with 21 bases between. CDR3 size: 18 residues. The CDR3 sequence: CASSLDLAAIGPPNTIYF. CDR3 DNA sequence: TGTGCCAGCAGCTTAGATTTGGCGGCCATCGGGCCCCCAAACACCATATATTTT.

A few counts support this clonotype. V usage is TRBV7-9 and J usage is TRBJ2-7; 13 bases map to TRBD2. The CDR3 sequence is 17 residues long. V shed 5 bases and J 2 bases; nucleotides not matched to a gene: 9. CDR1 and CDR2 from the germline V gene are SEHNR and FQNEAQ (reference sequence). This chain's CDR3 is CASSARGLAGATYEQYF. In DNA form, the CDR3 reads TGTGCCAGCAGCGCGAGAGGACTAGCGGGGGCCACCTACGAGCAGTACTTC.

The table lists this clonotype with many counts. This chain uses TRBV20-1 with TRBJ2-7, with D perhaps TRBD2 (5 bases). The CDR3 spans 15 residues. Germline lookup yields CDR1 DFQATT and CDR2 SNEGSKA (reference sequence). V lost 2 bases to trimming and J lost 0 bases, with 14 bases between them. DNA of the CDR3: TGCAGTGCTAGACCCAGGACTTTCCACTCCTACGAGCAGTACTTC. Residues: CSARPRTFHSYEQYF.

Remarks on this clonotype: The junction does not match germline at one end; this may be a read error. The chain uses TRBV11-2 and TRBJ2-1; 9 bases line up with TRBD1. Per the germline V gene, CDR1 is SGHAT and CDR2 is FQNNGV. There are 15 residues in the CDR3. CDR3 sequence (DNA): TGTGTCAGCAGCCCTCCCGGGACAGGGTTAGGTGAGCAGTTCTTC. It is translated as CVSSPPGTGLGEQFF.

Ten or more counts support this clonotype. The chain combines TRBV6-7 with TRBJ2-2, with TRBD2 matching over 14 bases. TRBV6-7 is marked as an open reading frame, function uncertain. This CDR3 comprises 20 residues. The junction had 11 bases not matched to a gene; V was cut back by 1 base and J by 4 bases. Here the CDR3 reads CASSYCQAGTSGSVTGELFF. The CDR3 DNA is TGTGCCAGCAGTTACTGTCAGGCCGGGACTAGCGGGAGTGTCACCGGGGAGCTGTTTTTT.

This clonotype appeared a few times. The J gene is TRBJ1-1, the V gene TRBV11-1, with no clear D. Per germline, CDR1 SGHAT and CDR2 FQDESV (reference sequence). This CDR3 has 12 residues. Trimming removed 8 bases at V and 4 bases at J, with 11 bases between. The CDR3 nucleotides are TGTGCCAGCGCCCCCCGAGGCACTGAAGCTTTCTTT. Protein product: CASAPRGTEAFF. Drawing the rest from reference TRBV11-1 and TRBJ1-1, the complete variable domain is EAEVAQSPRYKITEKSQAVAFWCDPISGHATLYWYRQILGQGPELLVQFQDESVVDDSQLPKDRFSAERLKGVDSTLKIQPAELGDSAMYLCASAPRGTEAFFGQGTRLTVV.

In this sample, this clonotype turned up many times. The chain joins TRBV3-1 to TRBJ2-7; D not certain. The V end lost 0 bases, the J end lost 3 bases, and 12 bases lay between the germline ends. The CDR3 is made up of 15 amino acids. Germline V lookup: CDR1 LGHDT, CDR2 YNNKEL (reference sequence). The CDR3 sequence is CASSQDGSTGYEQYF. The CDR3 DNA follows: TGTGCCAGCAGCCAAGACGGCTCTACCGGCTACGAGCAGTACTTC.

This clonotype has just a few counts. The chain recombines TRBV13 with TRBJ2-1, with 7 nucleotides matching TRBD2. Germline V gene data show CDR1 as PRHDT and CDR2 as FYEKMQ (reference sequence). The CDR3 spans 16 residues. Trimming took 5 bases from V and 0 from J; bases not matched to a gene: 7. CDR3 DNA: TGTGCCAGCAGCCTCGGGGGGACTTACTCCTACAATGAGCAGTTCTTC. Encoded protein: CASSLGGTYSYNEQFF. The whole variable domain, remainder taken from reference TRBV13 and TRBJ2-1, is AAGVIQSPRHLIKEKRETATLKCYPIPRHDTVYWYQQGPGQDPQFLISFYEKMQSDKGSIPDRFSAQQFSDYHSELNMSSLELGDSALYFCASSLGGTYSYNEQFFGPGTRLTVL.

The genes are TRBV5-1 and TRBJ2-3; 9 nucleotides align to TRBD1. The V gene's germline CDR1 is SGHRS and CDR2 YFSETQ. The trim removed 2 bases at V and 5 bases at J, leaving 6 bases unmatched. The CDR3 runs to 15 residues. CDR3 sequence (DNA): TGCGCCAGCAGCTTCGGGGACAGGGATGAAGATACGCAGTATTTT. Protein product: CASSFGDRDEDTQYF.